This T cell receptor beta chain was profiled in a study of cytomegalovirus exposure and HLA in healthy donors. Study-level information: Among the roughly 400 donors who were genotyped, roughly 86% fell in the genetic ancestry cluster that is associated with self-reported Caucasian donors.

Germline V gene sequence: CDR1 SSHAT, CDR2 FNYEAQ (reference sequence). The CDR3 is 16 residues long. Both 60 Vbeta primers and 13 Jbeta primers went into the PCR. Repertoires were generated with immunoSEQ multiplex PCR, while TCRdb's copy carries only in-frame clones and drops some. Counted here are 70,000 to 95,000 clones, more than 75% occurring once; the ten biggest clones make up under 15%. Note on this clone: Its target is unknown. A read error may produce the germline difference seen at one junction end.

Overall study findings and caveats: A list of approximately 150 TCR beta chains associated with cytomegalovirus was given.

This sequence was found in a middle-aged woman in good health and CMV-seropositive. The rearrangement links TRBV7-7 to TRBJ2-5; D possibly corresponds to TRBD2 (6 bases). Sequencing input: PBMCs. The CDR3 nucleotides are TGTGCTAGCAGCTTAGCGCGGAGGGCAGGGCAGGAGACCCAGTACTTC. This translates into CASSLARRAGQETQYF. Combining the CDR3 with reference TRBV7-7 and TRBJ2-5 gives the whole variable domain GAGVSQSPRYKVTKRGQDVTLRCDPISSHATLYWYQQALGQGPEFLTYFNYEAQPDKSGLPSDRFSAERPEGSISTLTIQRTEQRDSAMYRCASSLARRAGQETQYFGPGTRLLVL.